A selection of T cell receptor beta chains follows, all from one sample in a study of CD8+CD57+ T cells in acquired aplastic anemia. TCRdb recomputed calls from the reads with MiXCR, one row per CDR3 protein. Among some 120,000 distinct CDR3 sequences, 48% were seen once, and the ten largest hold 2% to 3%. Sequenced input: sorted CD4+, CD8+, or CD8+CD57+ T cells (not recorded which) from PBMCs. Source of these receptors: a human donor in good health, serving as a control. CDR3s include the opening cysteine and the closing phenylalanine or tryptophan. A D gene is named only where the DNA matches it firmly. Expanded clones get a size class; other rows say once, few or many, or leave the size out.

>TRBJ2-1|many|TRBV7-7|.
TGTGCCAGCAGCCCCCAGGGGATTTACAATGAGCAGTTCTTC
CASSPQGIYNEQFF
>TRBJ2-1|many|TRBV12-3/TRBV12-4|.
TGTGCCAGCAGTCCCCCCCGTGGGACACCGAGAATATCATACAATGAGCAGTTCTTC
CASSPPRGTPRISYNEQFF
>TRBJ2-7|.|TRBV4-3|.
TGCGCCAGCAGCCAAGATCGTTATGGGGACTACGAGCAGTACTTC
CASSQDRYGDYEQYF
>TRBJ2-7|.|TRBV19|TRBD1
TGTGCCAGTAGTAGAGACAGGGAACACGAGCAGTACTTC
CASSRDREHEQYF
>TRBJ2-3|many|TRBV6-5|.
TGTGCCAGCAGTTACGGGGTAGGCGGCACAGATACGCAGTATTTT
CASSYGVGGTDTQYF
>TRBJ1-6|.|TRBV6-1|TRBD1
TGTGCCAGCAGCGTAGCAGGGGACAGGGATTCACCCCTCCACTTT
CASSVAGDRDSPLHF
>TRBJ1-1|.|TRBV24-1|.
TGTGCCACGCAGTCGGGGGGCCAGAGGAACACTGAAGCTTTCTTT
CATQSGGQRNTEAFF
>TRBJ2-1|.|TRBV2|.
TGTGCCGGCGTCGCGGTATCCTACAATGAGCAGTTCTTC
CAGVAVSYNEQFF
>TRBJ1-1|.|TRBV7-8|.
TGTGCCAGCAGCTTAACCGGGATGAACACTGAAGCTTTCTTT
CASSLTGMNTEAFF
>TRBJ1-2|.|TRBV15|.
TGTGCCACCAGCAGAGATGACGGTCAGGGAGGCTATGGCTACACCTTC
CATSRDDGQGGYGYTF
>TRBJ1-2|.|TRBV6-2/TRBV6-3|TRBD1
TGTGCCAGCAGTTACTGGGGCCCAGCGGGACAGGGGTCGACCAGCTACACCTTC
CASSYWGPAGQGSTSYTF
>TRBJ1-2|many|TRBV12-3/TRBV12-4|TRBD1
TGTGCCAGCAGTTTGGGGGACAGGCGTCCTTGGTCCTATGGCTACACCTTC
CASSLGDRRPWSYGYTF
>TRBJ2-3|.|TRBV29-1|TRBD1
TGCAGCGTAGCAGCCGGGACAGCCCCAGATACGCAGTATTTT
CSVAAGTAPDTQYF
>TRBJ1-1|many|TRBV7-3|.
TGTGCCAGCAGCTTAGGCCAGAACACTGGAGCTTTCTTT
CASSLGQNTGAFF
>TRBJ1-1|once|TRBV7-2|.
TGTGCCAGCAGCGCACGTTGGGGGGAAGCTTTCTTT
CASSARWGEAFF
>TRBJ2-2|once|TRBV20-1|TRBD1
TGCAGTGCTACATACCGGGACAGGGGTAGCGGGAACACCGGGGAGCTGTTTTTT
CSATYRDRGSGNTGELFF
>TRBJ1-1|.|TRBV20-1|.
TGCAGTGCTAGACCCGGCACTGAAGCTTTCTTT
CSARPGTEAFF
>TRBJ2-7|.|TRBV7-3|.
TGTGCCAGCAGCTTTAACAGGGACGAGCAGTACTTC
CASSFNRDEQYF
>TRBJ2-1|.|TRBV25-1|TRBD2
TGTGCCAGCAGCGCGACTAGCGGACACAATGAGCGGTTCTTC
CASSATSGHNERFF
>TRBJ2-1|once|TRBV7-8|.
TGTGCCAGCAGCTCCTACAGTAACACCTACAATGAGCAGTTCTTC
CASSSYSNTYNEQFF
>TRBJ1-1|few|TRBV7-6|TRBD1
TGTGCCAGCAGCATCGGACAGGGACATACTGAAGCTTTCTTT
CASSIGQGHTEAFF
>TRBJ1-1|many|TRBV6-5|TRBD1
TGTGCCAGCTGTTCGGGACAGGGGAACACTGAAGCTTTCTTT
CASCSGQGNTEAFF
>TRBJ2-1|many|TRBV5-1|.
TGCGCCAGCAGCGGAGGGACAGACTTCGCTACTACCAATGAGCAGTTCTTC
CASSGGTDFATTNEQFF
>TRBJ1-2|.|TRBV10-3|.
TGTGCCATCAGTGAGGGAAACTATGGCTACACCTTC
CAISEGNYGYTF
>TRBJ2-1|few|TRBV9|TRBD1
TGTGCCAGCAGCAAAGGGACAGCTTACAATGAGCAGTTCTTC
CASSKGTAYNEQFF
>TRBJ1-2|many|TRBV28|.
TGTGCCAGCAGTTTGGGGACAGGCTACACCTTC
CASSLGTGYTF
>TRBJ2-7|.|TRBV7-8|TRBD2
TGTGCCAGCAGCTTCCTAGCGGGGTCCTCCTACGAGCAGTACTTC
CASSFLAGSSYEQYF
>TRBJ1-2|many|TRBV4-1|.
TGCGCCAGCAGCCAAGTAGCCAGGGCCGAGTATGGCTACACCTTC
CASSQVARAEYGYTF
>TRBJ2-7|.|TRBV2|TRBD1
TGTGCCAGCAGTACAGGGGATCACGAGCAGTACTTC
CASSTGDHEQYF
>TRBJ1-1|few|TRBV7-3|.
TGTGCCAGCAGCTTGGGCAGGGGTGGGACTGAAGCTTTCTTT
CASSLGRGGTEAFF
>TRBJ2-1|few|TRBV29-1|.
TGCAGCGTTCAACGACAGTCCTACAATGAGCAGTTCTTC
CSVQRQSYNEQFF
>TRBJ2-2|many|TRBV5-1|TRBD1
TGCGCCAGCAGCAGGGGGCCCGCGAACACCGGGGAGCTGTTTTTT
CASSRGPANTGELFF
>TRBJ2-7|once|TRBV5-1|.
TGCGCCAGCAGTTATACCGGGACAAGCTACGAGCAGTACTTC
CASSYTGTSYEQYF
>TRBJ2-5|.|TRBV25-1|.
TGTGCCAGCAGTGTAGTGGGCGGTGAGACCCAGTACTTC
CASSVVGGETQYF
>TRBJ1-5|.|TRBV10-3|.
TGTGCCCCGCTCGATTACGGCCGGCCACTGACTTGGGGTCAGCCCCAGCATTTT
CAPLDYGRPLTWGQPQHF
>TRBJ1-6|few|TRBV20-1|TRBD1
TGCAGTGCTAGAGTTCCGACAGGGGGCAGGTATCAGCCCCTCCACTTT
CSARVPTGGRYQPLHF
>TRBJ2-5|.|TRBV2|TRBD1
TGTGCCAGCAAGTATAACAGGGGGCAAGAGACCCAGTACTTC
CASKYNRGQETQYF
>TRBJ1-4|.|TRBV29-1|TRBD1
TGCAGCGTGGCGCCGGGACAGGGGAGGAGTGGTCTGTTTTTT
CSVAPGQGRSGLFF
>TRBJ1-2|.|TRBV19|.
TGTGCCAGTAGTATAGAGAGGGGTTCTAACTATGGCTACACCTTC
CASSIERGSNYGYTF
>TRBJ2-7|many|TRBV11-3|.
TGTGCCAGCAGCGTCAACAGGGTCGAGCAGTACTTC
CASSVNRVEQYF
>TRBJ1-1|few|TRBV2|.
TGTGCCAGCAGTGGGCCCGGGAGCCAAGCTTTCTTT
CASSGPGSQAFF
>TRBJ2-7|.|TRBV7-6|TRBD1
TGTGCCAGCAGCTTTGACAGGGGCGAGCAGTACTTC
CASSFDRGEQYF
>TRBJ2-1|many|TRBV11-2|TRBD2
TGTGCCAGCAGCTTAGTAGGACTAGCGGCCTACAATGAGCAGTTCTTC
CASSLVGLAAYNEQFF
>TRBJ1-2|.|TRBV29-1|.
TGCAGCGTTGTTTCTGGCCGGGGTGGCTACACCTTC
CSVVSGRGGYTF
>TRBJ1-1|.|TRBV25-1|.
TGTGCCAGCAGTTACTTCTCACTGAACACTGGAGCTTTCTTT
CASSYFSLNTGAFF
>TRBJ1-1|many|TRBV4-1|.
TGCGCCAGCAGCAAGATGAACACTGAAGCTTTCTTT
CASSKMNTEAFF
>TRBJ2-7|.|TRBV30|.
TGTGCCTGTGGACAGATCCACGAGCAGTACTTC
CACGQIHEQYF
>TRBJ2-1|many|TRBV11-2|TRBD2
TGTGCCAGCAGCTTAGATCGGACGGGGGGGCCAAACAATGAGCAGTTCTTC
CASSLDRTGGPNNEQFF
>TRBJ1-4|.|TRBV24-1|TRBD1
TGTGCCACCAGTGAGCGGACAGGGAGTGGCGAAAAACTGTTTTTT
CATSERTGSGEKLFF